The subject of this entry is one T cell receptor beta chain. The V gene lost 4 bases and the J gene lost 3 bases, with 13 bases spanning the gap. This CDR3 comprises 14 residues. Germline loops: CDR1 SGHNT, CDR2 YYREEE (reference sequence). These data come from a study of T cell responses to AZD1222 COVID-19 vaccine. About the study: Combined were second doses at about 4 or about 12 weeks.

Clones were read by immunoSEQ multiplex PCR, and TCRdb kept only the in-frame ones, dropping some. The data contain roughly 260,000 clones, roughly 93% of them singletons. V gene TRBV5-4 combines with J gene TRBJ1-2, with no clear D. The receptor was isolated from an adult in good health. This specimen was peripheral blood, taken on day 0 of AZD1222 vaccination. CDR3: CASSRGPMDYGYTF. CDR3 nucleotide sequence: TGTGCCAGCAGCCGTGGCCCGATGGACTATGGCTACACCTTC.